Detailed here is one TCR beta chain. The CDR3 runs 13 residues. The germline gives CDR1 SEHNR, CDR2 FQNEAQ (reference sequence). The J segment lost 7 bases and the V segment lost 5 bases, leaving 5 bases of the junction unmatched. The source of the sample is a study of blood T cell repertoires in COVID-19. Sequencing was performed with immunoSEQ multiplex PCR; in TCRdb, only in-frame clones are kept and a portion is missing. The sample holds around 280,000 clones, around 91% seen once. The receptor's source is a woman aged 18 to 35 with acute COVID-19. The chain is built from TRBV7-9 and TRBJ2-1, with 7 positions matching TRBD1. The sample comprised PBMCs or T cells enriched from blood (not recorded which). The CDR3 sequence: CASSPSTGNEQFF. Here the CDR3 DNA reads TGTGCCAGCAGCCCCTCGACAGGGAATGAGCAGTTCTTC.